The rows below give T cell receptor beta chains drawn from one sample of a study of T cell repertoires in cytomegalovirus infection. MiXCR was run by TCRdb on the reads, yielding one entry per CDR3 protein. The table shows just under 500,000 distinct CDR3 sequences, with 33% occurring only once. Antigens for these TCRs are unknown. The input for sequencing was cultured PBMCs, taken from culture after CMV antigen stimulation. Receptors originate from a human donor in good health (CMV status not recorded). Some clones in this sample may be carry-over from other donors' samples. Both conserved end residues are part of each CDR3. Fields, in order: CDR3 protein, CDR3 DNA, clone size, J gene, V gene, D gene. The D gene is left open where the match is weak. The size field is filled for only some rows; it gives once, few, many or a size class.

CDR3aa: CASSKLAGVYQYF
CDR3nt: TGTGCCAGCAGCAAACTAGCGGGAGTCTATCAGTACTTC
abundance: many
j_gene: TRBJ2-4
v_gene: TRBV6-1
d_gene: TRBD2

CDR3aa: CASSLVGTWSLF
CDR3nt: TGTGCCAGCAGCTTAGTTGGGACTTGGAGCTTATTC
abundance: few
j_gene: TRBJ2-1
v_gene: TRBV7-8
d_gene: -

CDR3aa: CASTKKWTSGWSSYEQYF
CDR3nt: TGTGCCAGCACTAAAAAATGGACTAGCGGGTGGAGCTCCTACGAGCAGTACTTC
abundance: -
j_gene: TRBJ2-7
v_gene: TRBV27
d_gene: TRBD2

CDR3aa: CSVGASYPGELFF
CDR3nt: TGCAGCGTTGGGGCTAGTTACCCCGGGGAGCTGTTTTTT
abundance: -
j_gene: TRBJ2-2
v_gene: TRBV29-1
d_gene: -

CDR3aa: CSVDPTPGLPEQFF
CDR3nt: TGCAGCGTTGATCCCACACCGGGACTACCCGAGCAGTTCTTC
abundance: -
j_gene: TRBJ2-1
v_gene: TRBV29-1
d_gene: TRBD2

CDR3aa: CASSASWRNNEQFF
CDR3nt: TGTGCCAGCAGCGCCTCATGGCGGAACAATGAGCAGTTCTTC
abundance: -
j_gene: TRBJ2-1
v_gene: TRBV7-9
d_gene: -

CDR3aa: CASRPLAAPYNEQFF
CDR3nt: TGTGCCAGCAGACCACTAGCGGCTCCTTACAATGAGCAGTTCTTC
abundance: -
j_gene: TRBJ2-1
v_gene: TRBV2
d_gene: TRBD2

CDR3aa: CASSTRLRRLSTDTQYF
CDR3nt: TGTGCCAGCAGCACGCGACTCCGACGGCTTAGCACAGATACGCAGTATTTT
abundance: -
j_gene: TRBJ2-3
v_gene: TRBV7-8
d_gene: -

CDR3aa: CATIGRSSYNEQFF
CDR3nt: TGTGCCACCATCGGACGTAGCTCCTACAATGAGCAGTTCTTC
abundance: -
j_gene: TRBJ2-1
v_gene: TRBV27
d_gene: -

CDR3aa: CASSQGGSRAGDAFF
CDR3nt: TGTGCCAGCAGCCAAGGGGGGTCCAGGGCGGGGGATGCTTTCTTT
abundance: -
j_gene: TRBJ1-1
v_gene: TRBV11-3
d_gene: -

CDR3aa: CASSLATGGRGDEQFF
CDR3nt: TGTGCCAGCAGCTTAGCGACAGGCGGGAGGGGTGATGAGCAGTTCTTC
abundance: few
j_gene: TRBJ2-1
v_gene: TRBV7-6
d_gene: TRBD2

CDR3aa: CASGRLSGSSYNEQFF
CDR3nt: TGTGCCAGCGGCCGCCTAAGCGGGAGTTCCTACAATGAGCAGTTCTTC
abundance: -
j_gene: TRBJ2-1
v_gene: TRBV7-8
d_gene: TRBD2